The entry below gives a single T cell receptor (beta chain) sequence along with its context. The data originate from a study of blood T cell repertoires in COVID-19. Overall study context: T cells, B-cell-depleted T cells, or PBMCs provided the cDNA or gDNA that served as material.

In the study's own analysis: How many nucleated cells were present was estimated from reference gene primer amplification. Only in-frame clones appear in the TCRdb table, and some are missing; sequencing was by immunoSEQ multiplex PCR. The DNA was the basis for D and trimming; V, J and clone size are from that table. Here the sample spans 200,000 to 250,000 clones, about 86% being singletons. The V segment lost 0 bases and the J segment 4 bases; nucleotides outside the gene matches: 9. The length of the CDR3 is 17 residues. Germline V gives CDR1 MGHRA, CDR2 YSYEKL. The sequence was obtained from a woman between 40 and 55 years old with acute COVID-19. This rearrangement joins TRBV4-1 to TRBJ2-1; 7 bases agree with TRBD2. Specimen: PBMCs or T cells enriched from blood (not recorded which). Written as DNA, the CDR3 is TGCGCCAGCAGCCAAGATCTTAAGAGGGAGGGGTACAATGAGCAGTTCTTC. Protein sequence: CASSQDLKREGYNEQFF.